Detailed here is one T cell receptor (beta chain). These data belong to a study of blood T cell repertoires in COVID-19. Overall study context: T cells, B-cell-depleted T cells, or PBMCs supplied cDNA or gDNA.

The CDR3 totals 15 residues. Germline CDR1 is SGHVS and CDR2 is FQNEAQ. V lost 5 bases and J lost 2; bases outside the gene matches: 6. Produced via immunoSEQ multiplex PCR; TCRdb's table is partial and in-frame only. The sample gives fewer than 250,000 clones, roughly nine tenths of which show up once; roughly 0.7% is in the top ten. Sequenced input: peripheral blood. The V call is TRBV7-8, the J call TRBJ2-7; TRBD1 agrees at 10 bases. The receptor was isolated from a man aged 40-55 years with acute or convalescent COVID-19. Written as DNA, the CDR3 is TGTGCCAGCAGCATTAGACAGGGGGCTACCTACGAGCAGTACTTC. The encoded protein is CASSIRQGATYEQYF. The full variable domain, its missing parts supplied by reference TRBV7-8 and TRBJ2-7, is GAGVSQSPRYKVAKRGQDVALRCDPISGHVSLFWYQQALGQGPEFLTYFQNEAQLDKSGLPSDRFFAERPEGSVSTLKIQRTQQEDSAVYLCASSIRQGATYEQYFGPGTRLTVT.